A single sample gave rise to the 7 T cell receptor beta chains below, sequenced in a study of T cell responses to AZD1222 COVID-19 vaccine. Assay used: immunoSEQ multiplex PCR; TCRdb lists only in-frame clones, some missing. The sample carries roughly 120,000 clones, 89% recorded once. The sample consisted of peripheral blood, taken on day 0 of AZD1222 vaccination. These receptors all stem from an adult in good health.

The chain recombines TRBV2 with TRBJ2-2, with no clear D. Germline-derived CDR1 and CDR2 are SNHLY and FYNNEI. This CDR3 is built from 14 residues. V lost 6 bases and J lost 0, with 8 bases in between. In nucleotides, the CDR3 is TGTGCCAGCAGAACAAGCGCGAACACCGGGGAGCTGTTTTTT. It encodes CASRTSANTGELFF. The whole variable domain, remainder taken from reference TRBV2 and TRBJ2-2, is EPEVTQTPSHQVTQMGQEVILRCVPISNHLYFYWYRQILGQKVEFLVSFYNNEISEKSEIFDDQFSVERPDGSNFTLKIRSTKLEDSAMYFCASRTSANTGELFFGEGSRLTVL.

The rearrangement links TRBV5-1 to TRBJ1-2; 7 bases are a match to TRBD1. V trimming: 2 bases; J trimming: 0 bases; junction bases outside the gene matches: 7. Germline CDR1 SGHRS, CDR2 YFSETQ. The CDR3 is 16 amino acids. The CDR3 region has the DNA TGCGCCAGCAGCTTAAATGGACAGGTTTCTAACTATGGCTACACCTTC. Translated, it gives CASSLNGQVSNYGYTF. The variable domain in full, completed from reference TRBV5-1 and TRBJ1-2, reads KAGVTQTPRYLIKTRGQQVTLSCSPISGHRSVSWYQQTPGQGLQFLFEYFSETQRNKGNFPGRFSGRQFSNSRSEMNVSTLELGDSALYLCASSLNGQVSNYGYTFGSGTRLTVV.

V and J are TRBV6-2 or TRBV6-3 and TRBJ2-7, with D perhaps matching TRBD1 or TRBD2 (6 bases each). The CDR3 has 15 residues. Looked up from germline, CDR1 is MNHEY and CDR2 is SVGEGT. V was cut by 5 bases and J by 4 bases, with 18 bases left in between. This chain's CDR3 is CASSRRGTTQYEQYF. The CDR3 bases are TGTGCCAGCAGTAGGAGGGGGACAACACAGTACGAGCAGTACTTC.

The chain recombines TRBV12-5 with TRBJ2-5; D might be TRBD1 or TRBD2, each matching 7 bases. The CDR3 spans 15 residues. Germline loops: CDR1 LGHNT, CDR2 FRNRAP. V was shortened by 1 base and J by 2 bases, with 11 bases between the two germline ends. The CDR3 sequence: CASGLGQGGQETQYF. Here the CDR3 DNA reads TGTGCTAGTGGTTTGGGACAGGGAGGGCAAGAGACCCAGTACTTC.

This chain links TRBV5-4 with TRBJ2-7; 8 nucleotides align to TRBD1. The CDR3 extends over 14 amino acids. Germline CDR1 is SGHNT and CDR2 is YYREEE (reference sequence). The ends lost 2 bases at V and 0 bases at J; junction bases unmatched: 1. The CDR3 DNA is TGTGCCAGCAGCTTTACAGGGGGCTCCTACGAGCAGTACTTC. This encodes CASSFTGGSYEQYF.

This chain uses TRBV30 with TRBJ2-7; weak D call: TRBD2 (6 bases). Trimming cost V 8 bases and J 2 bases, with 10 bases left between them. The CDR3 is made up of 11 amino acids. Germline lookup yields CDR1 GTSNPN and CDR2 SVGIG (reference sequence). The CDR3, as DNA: TGTGCCGGGGCGGGAACCTACGAGCAGTACTTC. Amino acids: CAGAGTYEQYF.

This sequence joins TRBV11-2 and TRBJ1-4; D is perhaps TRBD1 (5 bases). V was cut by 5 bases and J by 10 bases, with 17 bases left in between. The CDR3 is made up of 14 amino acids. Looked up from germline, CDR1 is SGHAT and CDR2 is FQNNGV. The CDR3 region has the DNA TGTGCCAGCAGCCCAGGAGGTTTGGGGGGAAAACTGTTTTTT. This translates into CASSPGGLGGKLFF. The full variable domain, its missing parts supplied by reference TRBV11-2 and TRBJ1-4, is EAGVAQSPRYKIIEKRQSVAFWCNPISGHATLYWYQQILGQGPKLLIQFQNNGVVDDSQLPKDRFSAERLKGVDSTLKIQPAKLEDSAVYLCASSPGGLGGKLFFGSGTQLSVL.